The clone carrying this T cell receptor (beta chain) has at least ten counts. Its antigen is unknown. These data originate in a study of neurological immune-mediated disorders. Study-level findings and limits: Multiple sclerosis, the disease with the least TCR clonal expansion, fell below healthy controls, whereas HTLV-1-associated myelopathy showed the most. TCR-beta repertoires seemed private in all groups, with no expanded CDR3 amino acid sequences shared.

Trimming removed 10 bases from V and 0 bases from J, with 13 bases in between. Germline V gene sequence: CDR1 ENHRY, CDR2 SYGVKD. The CDR3 covers 14 residues. Stored at -80 C, 2 million PBMCs were the source of the unsorted libraries. A single record per CDR3 protein comes from TCRdb applying MiXCR to the 5' RACE reads. The profile shows about 62,000 distinct CDR3 sequences, about 3.7% of them singletons. This receptor was taken from a woman in her fifties or sixties with multiple sclerosis. The chain couples TRBV10-3 to TRBJ1-3; D possibly corresponds to TRBD1 (5 bases). The sample was PBMCs. The CDR3 DNA is TGTGCCAACGGGGCGGGGCCCTCTGGAAACACCATATATTTT. This translates into CANGAGPSGNTIYF.